Below are 24 T cell receptor beta chains sequenced from a single sample in a study of blood T cell repertoires in COVID-19. Clones were read by immunoSEQ multiplex PCR, and TCRdb kept only the in-frame ones, dropping some. The table includes 250,000 or so clones, about 79% detected once. Sample: peripheral blood. The receptor source for this set is a man aged 35 to 55 who had recovered from COVID-19.

The J gene is TRBJ2-7, the V gene TRBV15; D is perhaps TRBD2 (6 bases). Between the trimmed V and J ends, which lost 4 bases and 2 bases, there was a span of 15 bases. The length of the CDR3 is 15 residues. Germline V CDR1 and CDR2: LNHNV, YYDKDF (reference sequence). CDR3 region: CATSIGVGGTYEQYF. CDR3 nucleotide sequence: TGTGCCACCAGCATAGGGGTAGGCGGGACCTACGAGCAGTACTTC.

In this sample, this clone turned up once. The V call is TRBV2, the J call TRBJ2-1, with a tentative D call TRBD1 (6 bases). The V gene lost 9 bases and the J gene lost 2 bases, with 14 bases spanning the gap. CDR1 SNHLY and CDR2 FYNNEI come from the germline V gene. The CDR3 covers 14 residues. The CDR3 sequence: CASGRAGAYNEQFF. As DNA, the CDR3 is TGTGCCAGTGGCCGGGCAGGGGCCTACAATGAGCAGTTCTTC.

The V call is TRBV28, the J call TRBJ2-7, with 12 bases aligning to TRBD2. The V segment lost 1 base and the J segment 3 bases; nucleotides outside the gene matches: 4. This CDR3 has 16 amino acids. Per the germline V gene, CDR1 is MDHEN and CDR2 is SYDVKM. CDR3 in amino acids: CASSLYATSGGYEQYF. The DNA for the CDR3 is TGTGCCAGCAGTTTATACGCGACTAGCGGGGGCTACGAGCAGTACTTC.

This clone was observed once. This rearrangement joins TRBV2 to TRBJ1-1, with 7 bases fitting TRBD1. The CDR3 length is 15 residues. From germline, CDR1 is SNHLY and CDR2 FYNNEI. Losses at the gene ends were 8 bases for V and 1 base for J; bases not matched to a gene: 10. The CDR3 coding sequence is TGTGCCAGCCTTGGGACGGGACAGCCGAACACTGAAGCTTTCTTT. It codes for CASLGTGQPNTEAFF.

The rearrangement uses TRBV2 and TRBJ1-2; 10 bases match TRBD1. V dropped 8 bases and J dropped 1; count of bases not matched to a gene: 7. The germline CDR1 and CDR2 sequences are SNHLY and FYNNEI. The CDR3 loop spans 15 amino acids. CDR3 coding DNA: TGTGCCAGCCACCGTGACAGGGGGCGTAACTATGGCTACACCTTC. Translating gives CASHRDRGRNYGYTF.

This clone has a single count. The V gene is TRBV6-2 or TRBV6-3, the J gene TRBJ1-2, with D unclear. The germline V and J ends were trimmed by 5 bases and 8 bases, with 15 bases remaining between them. This CDR3 is built from 13 residues. Germline values: CDR1 MNHEY, CDR2 SVGEGT. The CDR3 here is CASSPGLAGGYTF. CDR3 DNA sequence: TGTGCCAGCAGTCCCGGCCTAGCCGGCGGCTACACCTTC.

This rearrangement joins TRBV5-4 to TRBJ2-1; no definite D call. This CDR3 has 14 amino acids. The germline gives CDR1 SGHNT, CDR2 YYREEE (reference sequence). Trimming took 6 bases from V and 0 from J, leaving 10 bases between them. CDR3 protein: CASTPSGSYNEQFF. The DNA for the CDR3 is TGTGCCAGCACCCCTAGTGGCTCCTACAATGAGCAGTTCTTC.

This clone has at least ten counts. This chain links TRBV2 with TRBJ2-3, with 8 nucleotides matching TRBD1. This CDR3 has 14 amino acids. CDR1 SNHLY and CDR2 FYNNEI come from the germline V gene. The V and J ends lost 11 bases and 5 bases, in that order; junction bases with no gene match: 12. This CDR3 is CAGAGQGIRDTQYF. CDR3 DNA sequence: TGTGCCGGGGCAGGACAGGGCATTCGAGATACGCAGTATTTT. The full variable domain, completed using reference TRBV2 and TRBJ2-3, is EPEVTQTPSHQVTQMGQEVILRCVPISNHLYFYWYRQILGQKVEFLVSFYNNEISEKSEIFDDQFSVERPDGSNFTLKIRSTKLEDSAMYFCAGAGQGIRDTQYFGPGTRLTVL.

V and J are TRBV24-1 and TRBJ1-5, with 10 bases fitting TRBD1. The J segment lost 0 bases and the V segment lost 9 bases, leaving 7 bases of the junction unmatched. This CDR3 region has 16 residues. Germline CDR1 KGHDR, CDR2 SFDVKD. The CDR3 here is CATYRDRGYSNQPQHF. CDR3 DNA: TGTGCCACCTACCGGGACAGGGGCTATAGCAATCAGCCCCAGCATTTT.

The chain uses TRBV2 and TRBJ1-2; D may be TRBD1 (6 bases). Trimming stripped 2 bases from V and 3 bases from J, with 10 bases between. Germline V gene data show CDR1 as SNHLY and CDR2 as FYNNEI. The CDR3 has 14 amino acids. For the CDR3, the DNA is TGTGCCAGCAGTGAACAGGGGCAGGACTATGGCTACACCTTC. Its protein is CASSEQGQDYGYTF.

The chain couples TRBV7-8 to TRBJ1-1, with TRBD1 as a possible D gene (6 bases). In germline, CDR1 is SGHVS, CDR2 FQNEAQ. Trimming stripped 10 bases from V and 6 bases from J, with 21 bases between. The CDR3 loop spans 14 amino acids. The CDR3 region has the DNA TGTGCCACCCAGGATCTAGACAGGACCTCTGAAGCTTTCTTT. Its protein is CATQDLDRTSEAFF.

The chain uses TRBV18 and TRBJ1-5; the D gene is possibly TRBD1 (5 bases). The V end was cut by 3 bases, the J end by 5 bases, with 11 bases between. The germline CDR1 and CDR2 sequences are KGHSH and LQKENI. The CDR3 extends over 14 amino acids. The CDR3 nucleotides are TGTGCCAGCTCACCTGGACAAATAGATCAGCCCCAGCATTTT. It encodes CASSPGQIDQPQHF.

J is TRBJ1-1 and V is TRBV11-3; 8 bases are a match to TRBD1. CDR1 and CDR2 from the germline V gene are SGHNT and YENEEA. J gave up 2 bases and V 5 bases, and 7 bases lay outside the gene matches. The length of the CDR3 is 15 residues. The CDR3 loop reads CASSIVTGANTEAFF. CDR3 in DNA: TGTGCCAGCAGCATAGTGACAGGGGCTAACACTGAAGCTTTCTTT.

This clone appeared a single time. The CDR3 loop is CASDTDRSSYNEQFF. The CDR3 DNA follows: TGTGCTAGTGATACTGACAGGAGCTCCTACAATGAGCAGTTCTTC. The chain carries TRBV12-5 and TRBJ2-1, with D maybe TRBD1 (6 bases). Trimming took 7 bases from V and 0 from J, leaving 13 bases between them. CDR1 LGHNT and CDR2 FRNRAP come from the germline V gene. This CDR3 has 15 amino acids. Together with reference TRBV12-5 and TRBJ2-1, the CDR3 gives the full variable domain: DARVTQTPRHKVTEMGQEVTMRCQPILGHNTVFWYRQTMMQGLELLAYFRNRAPLDDSGMPKDRFSAEMPDATLATLKIQPSEPRDSAVYFCASDTDRSSYNEQFFGPGTRLTVL.

This clone has just one count. This chain connects TRBV10-3 to TRBJ1-6; D might be TRBD1 (5 bases). Germline V gene data show CDR1 as ENHRY and CDR2 as SYGVKD. This CDR3 has 13 residues. The ends were cut back, 5 bases at V and 8 bases at J, with 10 bases in the middle. CDR3 DNA sequence: TGTGCCATCAGTCCCCAACAGGATTCACCCCTCCACTTT. Residues: CAISPQQDSPLHF.

The chain couples TRBV6-1 to TRBJ2-3; no clear D. CDR1 MNHNS and CDR2 SASEGT come from the germline V gene. V gave up 2 bases and J gave up 0 bases, with 18 bases separating them. CDR3 length: 18 amino acids. The CDR3, as DNA: TGTGCCAGCAGTGAATTCTCTGTGGGCAGTCCGAGCACAGATACGCAGTATTTT. Its translation is CASSEFSVGSPSTDTQYF.

The chain uses TRBV2 and TRBJ2-7, with 9 bases fitting TRBD2. Per the germline V gene, CDR1 is SNHLY and CDR2 is FYNNEI. The CDR3 is 14 amino acids. J lost 6 bases, V lost 8 bases, and 11 bases had no gene match. The CDR3 protein is CASGGAGGPGEQYF. CDR3 in DNA: TGTGCCAGCGGTGGTGCGGGGGGGCCGGGCGAGCAGTACTTC.

The chain is built from TRBV11-2 and TRBJ2-5; 7 bases agree with TRBD2. The germline gives CDR1 SGHAT, CDR2 FQNNGV. The CDR3 totals 16 residues. Trimming took 7 bases from V and 1 from J; bases not matched to a gene: 12. Here the CDR3 reads CASNEGLVGSQETQYF. CDR3 DNA: TGTGCCAGCAATGAAGGACTAGTTGGGTCCCAAGAGACCCAGTACTTC. The entire variable domain, with the rest obtained from reference TRBV11-2 and TRBJ2-5, is as follows: EAGVAQSPRYKIIEKRQSVAFWCNPISGHATLYWYQQILGQGPKLLIQFQNNGVVDDSQLPKDRFSAERLKGVDSTLKIQPAKLEDSAVYLCASNEGLVGSQETQYFGPGTRLLVL.

The chain joins TRBV5-5 to TRBJ2-5, with a tentative D call TRBD2 (7 bases). Trimming left V 4 bases short and J 4 bases short, with 14 bases between. The germline CDR1 and CDR2 sequences are SGHKS and YYEKEE (reference sequence). The CDR3 runs to 14 residues. The CDR3 is CASSPEGEGETQYF. The CDR3, as DNA: TGTGCCAGCAGCCCGGAGGGGGAGGGAGAGACCCAGTACTTC.

The V and J genes are TRBV19 and TRBJ1-1; D gene unclear. V gave up 3 bases and J gave up 2 bases, with 10 bases separating them. The CDR3 has 14 amino acids. CDR1 LNHDA and CDR2 SQIVND come from the germline V gene (reference sequence). The CDR3: CASSMVTANTEAFF. CDR3 DNA: TGTGCCAGTAGTATGGTCACAGCTAACACTGAAGCTTTCTTT.

This clone appeared a single time. The rearrangement links TRBV5-8 to TRBJ1-3, with 8 bases that match TRBD1. The V gene end was trimmed by 4 bases and the J gene end by 2 bases; junction bases not matched to a gene: 2. Germline V CDR1 and CDR2: SGHTS, YDEGEE. This CDR3 is 14 amino acids long. CDR3 protein: CASSADRAGNTIYF. CDR3 in DNA: TGTGCCAGCAGCGCGGACAGGGCTGGAAACACCATATATTTT.

In its sample, this clone was seen a few times. J is TRBJ2-5 and V is TRBV10-3; weak D call: TRBD2 (5 bases). Germline CDR1 reads ENHRY; CDR2 reads SYGVKD. The V end was cut by 3 bases, the J end by 4 bases, with 9 bases between. The CDR3 runs 13 residues. The CDR3 DNA sequence: TGTGCCATCAGTGACGGAGGTCCAGAGACCCAGTACTTC. It specifies CAISDGGPETQYF.

The chain links TRBV3-1 (or the pseudogene TRBV3-2) to TRBJ1-1; 9 bases agree with TRBD1. The CDR3 length is 13 residues. Germline CDR1 and CDR2: LGHDT and YNNKEL (reference sequence). The V and J ends lost 8 bases and 10 bases, in that order; junction bases with no gene match: 11. CDR3 sequence reads: CASATGGLGGAFF. Written as DNA, the CDR3 is TGTGCCAGCGCTACAGGGGGCCTCGGTGGAGCTTTCTTT.

The chain has TRBV6-2 or TRBV6-3 and TRBJ2-6; D may be TRBD1 (6 bases). Looked up from germline, CDR1 is MNHEY and CDR2 is SVGEGT. The CDR3 extends over 17 amino acids. Trimming cost V 2 bases and J 2 bases, with 13 bases left between them. CDR3 nucleotide sequence: TGTGCCAGCAGTTACAGTAGACAGGTTCCTGGGGCCAACGTCCTGACTTTC. It specifies CASSYSRQVPGANVLTF.